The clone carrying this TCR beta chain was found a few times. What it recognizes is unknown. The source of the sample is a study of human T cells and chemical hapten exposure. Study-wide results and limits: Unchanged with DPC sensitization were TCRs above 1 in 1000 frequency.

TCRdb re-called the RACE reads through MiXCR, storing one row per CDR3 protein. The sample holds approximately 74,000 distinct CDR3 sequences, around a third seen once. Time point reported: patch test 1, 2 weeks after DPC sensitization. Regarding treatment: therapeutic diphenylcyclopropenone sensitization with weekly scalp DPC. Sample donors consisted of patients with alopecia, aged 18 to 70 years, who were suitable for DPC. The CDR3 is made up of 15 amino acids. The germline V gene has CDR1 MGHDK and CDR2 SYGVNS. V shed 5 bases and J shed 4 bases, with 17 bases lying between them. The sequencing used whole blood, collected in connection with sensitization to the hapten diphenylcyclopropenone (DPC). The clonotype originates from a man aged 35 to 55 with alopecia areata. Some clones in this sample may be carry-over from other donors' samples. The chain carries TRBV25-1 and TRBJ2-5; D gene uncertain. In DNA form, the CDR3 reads TGTGCCAGCAGTCCAAACCGCCGGGCCCTAGAGACCCAGTACTTC. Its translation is CASSPNRRALETQYF.